This is a list of T cell receptor beta chains from one sample in a study of blood T cell repertoires in acute mononucleosis. TCRdb keeps only in-frame clones here, not all; method: immunoSEQ multiplex PCR. The sample contains some 1,400 clones, 20% to 30% of which appear only once. Sequenced here: EBV GLC epitope tetramer+ CD8+ T cells sorted from PBMCs, sampled during acute infectious mononucleosis. All receptors come from a woman between 18 and 29 years old with infectious mononucleosis caused by EBV. Each CDR3 is given with its conserved first and last residue. A D gene is named only where the DNA matches it firmly. Clone size is not always given. Where it is, it says once, few, many or a class for expanded clones.

>TRBD1|13|-|TRBJ1-2|TRBV11-3
TGTGCCAGCGCCTTAACAGGGGGCTATGGCTACACCTTC
CASALTGGYGYTF
>TRBD1|14|-|TRBJ1-4|TRBV29-1
TGCAGCGTCGGGACAGGGGGCTCTTATGAAAAACTTTTTTTT
CSVGTGGSYEKLFF
>TRBD1|14|-|TRBJ1-4|TRBV29-1
TGCAGCGTCGGGACAGGGGGCACTAATGAAAGGCAGTTTTTT
CSVGTGGTNERQFF
>TRBD1|15|-|TRBJ2-2|TRBV25-1
TGTGCCAGCAGTGCCGGACAGGTACAACCCGGGGAGCTGTTTTTT
CASSAGQVQPGELFF
>-|15|many|TRBJ2-3|TRBV25-1
TGTGCCAGCAGTGAAGCCTCAGATATCACAGATACGCAGTATTTT
CASSEASDITDTQYF
>-|14|-|TRBJ2-7|TRBV5-1
TGCAAGCAGCTTGGCCAAAAGGGTGCGGAGGAGCAGTACTTC
CKQLGQKGAEEQYF
>-|13|many|TRBJ2-5|TRBV9
TGTGCCAGCAGTATCGGACAGCAAGAGACCCAGTACTTC
CASSIGQQETQYF
>TRBD2|15|many|TRBJ2-1|TRBV9
TGTGCCAGCAGTCCGACTAGCGGGAGTGTCTATGAGCAGTTCTTC
CASSPTSGSVYEQFF
>-|15|many|TRBJ2-3|TRBV6-1
TGTGCCAGCAGTGAAGCCTCAGATATCACAGATACGCAGTATTTT
CASSEASDITDTQYF
>TRBD2|14|-|TRBJ2-1|TRBV29-1
TGCAGCGTAGAGACTAGCGGGAGTGTCTATGAGCAGTTCTTC
CSVETSGSVYEQFF
>-|13|many|TRBJ2-4|TRBV7-9
TGTGCCAGCAGCCAGTCTCCCGGGGGCATTCAGTACTTC
CASSQSPGGIQYF
>-|15|once|TRBJ2-3|TRBV6-5
TGTGCCCTCGTTTACTCGGGGCTAGGCGCAGATACGCAGTATTTT
CALVYSGLGADTQYF
>-|17|-|TRBJ2-6|TRBV27
TGTGCCACCAGTGATTTCAACCCACAGACTGGGGCCAACGTCCTGACTTTC
CATSDFNPQTGANVLTF
>TRBD2|15|few|TRBJ2-3|TRBV5-6
TGTGCCAGCAGCGAACTAGCGGGAGTGGGAGATACGCAGTATTTT
CASSELAGVGDTQYF
>-|15|many|TRBJ2-1|TRBV7-2
TGTGCCAGCAGTTTGACCCCGACAGGAGTCGGTGAGCAGTTCTTC
CASSLTPTGVGEQFF
>TRBD2|15|-|TRBJ2-1|TRBV14
TGTGCCAGCACCGACGGGACTATTCTCCCCAATGAGCAGTTCTTC
CASTDGTILPNEQFF
>TRBD1|15|many|TRBJ2-7|TRBV11-3
TGTGCCAGCAACCTGGGACAGATCCTGCCGGGCGAGCAGTACTTC
CASNLGQILPGEQYF
>-|15|-|TRBJ2-3|TRBV6-7
TGTGCCAGCATTTACTCGGGGCTAGGCGCAGATACGCAGTATTTT
CASIYSGLGADTQYF
>-|13|-|TRBJ2-7|TRBV2
TGTGCCAGCAGTTTAGGGCCCGCCTACGAGCAGTACTTC
CASSLGPAYEQYF
>-|15|-|TRBJ2-3|TRBV2
TGTGCCAACAGTGAAGCCTCAGATATCAGAGATACGCAGTATTTT
CANSEASDIRDTQYF
>-|16|many|TRBJ2-5|TRBV11-2
TGTGCCAGCAGCTTGAGGAGCGGCATTGCCCCCAGAACCCAGTACTTC
CASSLRSGIAPRTQYF
>-|15|-|TRBJ2-7|TRBV15
TGTGCCACCAGCAAGGCGCGAGGGCCATACTACGAGCAGTACTTC
CATSKARGPYYEQYF
>TRBD1|13|few|TRBJ1-1|TRBV29-1
TGCAGCGTTGGGGGACAGTCGAACACTGAAGCTTTCTTT
CSVGGQSNTEAFF
>-|15|-|TRBJ2-3|TRBV14
TGTGCCAGCTCACCACCCGATCTTGGCGTAGATACGCAGTATTTT
CASSPPDLGVDTQYF
>TRBD2|15|few|TRBJ2-3|TRBV25-1
TGTGCCAGCAGCGAACTAGCGGGAGTGGGAGATACGCAGTATTTT
CASSELAGVGDTQYF
>TRBD1|15|few|TRBJ2-7|TRBV27
TGTGCCAGCAACCTGGGACAGATCCTGCCGGGCGAGCAGTACTTC
CASNLGQILPGEQYF
>-|15|-|TRBJ2-7|TRBV15
TGTGCCACCAGCAAGGCGCGAGGGGCATACTACGAGCAGTACTTC
CATSKARGAYYEQYF
>-|14|many|TRBJ2-1|TRBV9
TGTGCCAGCAGCGTAGCAGGTGGGGGTGATGAGCAGTTCTTC
CASSVAGGGDEQFF
>-|15|-|TRBJ2-3|TRBV18
TGTGCCTGCTCACCTCCCGATCTTGGCGTAGATACGCAGTATTTT
CACSPPDLGVDTQYF
>-|13|few|TRBJ2-4|TRBV14
TGTGCCAGCAGCCAGTCTCCCTGTGGCATTCAGTACTTC
CASSQSPCGIQYF
>TRBD1|16|-|TRBJ2-3|TRBV5-1
TGCGCCAGCAGCACCGGGACAGGGGGCTTCACAGATACGCAGTATTTT
CASSTGTGGFTDTQYF
>TRBD2|15|large|TRBJ2-1|TRBV2
TGTGCCAGCACCGACGGGACTATTCTCCCCAATGAGCAGTTCTTC
CASTDGTILPNEQFF
>-|13|few|TRBJ2-4|TRBV14
TGTGCCTGCAGCCAGTCTCCCGGGGGCTTTCAGTACTTC
CACSQSPGGFQYF
>TRBD2|15|few|TRBJ2-7|TRBV27
TGTGCCAGCAGCCCGACCAGCGGGAGTATCTACGAGCAGTACTTC
CASSPTSGSIYEQYF
>TRBD1|15|-|TRBJ2-7|TRBV7-2
TGTGGCAGCAACCTGGGACAGTTCCTGCCGGGCGAGCAGTACTTC
CGSNLGQFLPGEQYF
>-|15|few|TRBJ2-3|TRBV11-2
TGTGCCAGCAGCTTTTCTTGCGGGACCACAGATACGCAGTTTTTT
CASSFSCGTTDTQFF
>-|15|-|TRBJ1-4|TRBV29-1
-
CSVGGQGALMKNCFF
>TRBD1|14|-|TRBJ2-7|TRBV7-2
TGTGCCAGCAACCTGGGACAGATCCTGCCGGGCGAGTACTTC
CASNLGQILPGEYF
>-|13|many|TRBJ2-1|TRBV6-1
TGTGCCAGCAGCGTAGCAGGTGGGGATGAGCAGTTCTTC
CASSVAGGDEQFF
>-|15|few|TRBJ2-7|TRBV7-2
TGTGCCAGCAACCTGGGAGAGTTGCTGCCGGGCGAGCAGTACTTC
CASNLGELLPGEQYF